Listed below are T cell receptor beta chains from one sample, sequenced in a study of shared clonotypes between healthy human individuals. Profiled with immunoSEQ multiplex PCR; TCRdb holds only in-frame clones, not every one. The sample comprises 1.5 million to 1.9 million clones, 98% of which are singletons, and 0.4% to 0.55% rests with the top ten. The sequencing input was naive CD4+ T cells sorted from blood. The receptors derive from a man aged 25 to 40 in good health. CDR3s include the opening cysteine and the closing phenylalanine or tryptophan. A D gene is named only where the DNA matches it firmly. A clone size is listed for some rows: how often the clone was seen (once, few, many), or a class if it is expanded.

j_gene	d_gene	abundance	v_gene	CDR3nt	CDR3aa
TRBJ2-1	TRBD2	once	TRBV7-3	TGTGCCAGCAGCTCGCTAGCGGGAGCATCCTACAATGAGCAGTTCTTC	CASSSLAGASYNEQFF
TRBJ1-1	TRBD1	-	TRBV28	TGTGCCAGCAGTCTACAGGGGGAAGCTTTCTTT	CASSLQGEAFF
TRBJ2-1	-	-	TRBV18	TGTGCCAGCTCACCAAGTACAGTAGTTACATTGGTCAATGAGCAGTTCTTC	CASSPSTVVTLVNEQFF
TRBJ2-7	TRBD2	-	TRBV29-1	TGCAGCAATCAGGGAGGGCGACTAGCCTCTTCCTACGAGCAGTACTTC	CSNQGGRLASSYEQYF
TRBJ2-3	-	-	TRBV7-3	TGTGCCAGCAGCCGATCGGGGCAGAACACAGATACGCAGTATTTT	CASSRSGQNTDTQYF
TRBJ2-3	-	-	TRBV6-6	TGTGCCAGCAGGACCTCGACAGGAAGGGGGGATACGCAGTATTTT	CASRTSTGRGDTQYF
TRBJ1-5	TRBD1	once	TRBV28	TGTGCCAGCTGGGGACAGGCTGGTCAGCCCCAGCATTTT	CASWGQAGQPQHF
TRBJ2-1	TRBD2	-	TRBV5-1	TGCGCCAGCAGCTTATTGACTAGCGGGATCTGGAATGAGCAGTTCTTC	CASSLLTSGIWNEQFF
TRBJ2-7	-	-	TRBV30	TGTGCCTGGAGTAGGGCGTACGAGCAGTACTTC	CAWSRAYEQYF
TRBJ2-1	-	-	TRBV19	TGTGCCAGTAGTATTCTACTAGTCGGGAACAATGAGCAGTTCTTC	CASSILLVGNNEQFF
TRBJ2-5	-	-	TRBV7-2	TGTGCCAGCAGCTTAGTGGCAGGGCTGCAAGAGACCCAGTACTTC	CASSLVAGLQETQYF
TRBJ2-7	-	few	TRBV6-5	TGTGCCAGCAGCCCCAGGTTCAGCTCCTACGAGCAGTACTTC	CASSPRFSSYEQYF
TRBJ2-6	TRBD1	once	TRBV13	TGTGCCAGCAGCTCCACAGGGGGGCCTACTGGGGCCAACGTCCTGACTTTC	CASSSTGGPTGANVLTF
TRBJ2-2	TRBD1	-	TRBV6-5	TGTGCCAGCAGGACAGGGGCGATCACCGGGGAGCTGTTTTTT	CASRTGAITGELFF
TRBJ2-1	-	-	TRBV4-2	TGTGCCAGCAGCCAAGATGTGTGGGACGCCACCTACAATGAGCAGTTCTTC	CASSQDVWDATYNEQFF
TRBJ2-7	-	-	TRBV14	TGTGCCAGCAGCCCTCAGACGACCGACAGGTTATCCTACGAGCAGTACTTC	CASSPQTTDRLSYEQYF
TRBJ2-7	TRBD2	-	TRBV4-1	TGCGCCAGCAGCCAAGACCTTAGCGGGAGCCTCAGAATCTACGAGCAGTACTTC	CASSQDLSGSLRIYEQYF